The rows below give T cell receptor beta chains drawn from one sample of a study of chemoradiotherapy in HPV16-positive cancers. Using immunoSEQ multiplex PCR, the repertoire was profiled, and TCRdb retains in-frame clones only, with some absent. The sample holds approximately 13,000 clones, about 72% seen once. Specimen collection occurred from a patient who underwent chemoradiotherapy. These receptors all come from a human donor with HPV-associated anogenital cancer. Each CDR3 is given with its conserved first and last residue. The D gene is left open where the match is weak. A row's size may be missing; if present it is once, few, many or a size class.

TRBD1 NA TRBJ1-2 TRBV4-2 TGTGCCAGCAGCCACACAGGGGGGCCTCCATCTAACTATGGCTACACCTTC CASSHTGGPPSNYGYTF
TRBD2 NA TRBJ2-1 TRBV9 TGTGCCAGCAGCCTACTAGCGGGGGATTACAATGAGCAGTTCTTC CASSLLAGDYNEQFF
NA NA TRBJ1-5 TRBV18 TGTGCCAGCTCACCTTCACGCAATCAGCCCCAGCATTTT CASSPSRNQPQHF
NA NA TRBJ2-2 TRBV5-1 TGCGCCAGCAGCTTGGTGGCTGGGCACACCGGGGAGCTGTTTTTT CASSLVAGHTGELFF
TRBD1 NA TRBJ1-4 TRBV5-6 TGTGCCAGCAGCTTGGGACAGGGCCATGCAACTAATGAAAAACTGTTTTTT CASSLGQGHATNEKLFF
NA few TRBJ2-2 TRBV7-9 TGTGCCAGCAGATGGCAGGGAGGCGGGGAGCTGTTTTTT CASRWQGGGELFF
TRBD2 NA TRBJ2-3 TRBV5-1 TGCGCCAGCAGCTTCGGGACTAGCGGGGGGGCGGATACGCAGTATTTT CASSFGTSGGADTQYF
NA NA TRBJ2-5 TRBV5-5 TGTGCCAGCAGCTTGGCGGTAATTTTGACAGACCAAGAGACCCAGTACTTC CASSLAVILTDQETQYF
NA few TRBJ1-1 TRBV30 TGTGCCTGGAGTGTGGGGGGATCGATACTCGAAGCTTTCTTT CAWSVGGSILEAFF
NA NA TRBJ1-5 TRBV19 TGTGCCAGTAGTATCGCAGGCCGCACAAATCAGCCCCAGCATTTT CASSIAGRTNQPQHF
NA NA TRBJ1-5 TRBV10-1 TGCGCCAGCAGCGCAGGGGACAGCAATCAGCCCCAGCATTTT CASSAGDSNQPQHF
NA NA TRBJ1-1 TRBV5-4 TGTGCCAGCAGTGGCCGGGTCGATTCAGAAGCTTTCTTT CASSGRVDSEAFF
NA NA TRBJ2-2 TRBV6-5 TGTGCCAGCAGTTACGGCGGGGTCACCGGGGAGCTGTTTTTT CASSYGGVTGELFF
NA NA TRBJ2-5 TRBV4-1 TGCGCCAGCAGCCAGCTTCAAGGACAAGAGACCCAGTACTTC CASSQLQGQETQYF
TRBD1 few TRBJ1-1 TRBV25-1 TGTGCCAGCGTAGACAGGGATCAGGGAGCTTTCTTT CASVDRDQGAFF
TRBD1 NA TRBJ1-1 TRBV6-6 TGTGCCAGCACCGGTGGGCGGGGACAGGACGCTCTTGAAGCTTTCTTT CASTGGRGQDALEAFF
NA NA TRBJ1-4 TRBV4-1 TGCGCCAGCAGCCAAGTCTCAGCTTATGCAACTAATGAAAAACTGTTTTTT CASSQVSAYATNEKLFF
NA once TRBJ1-4 TRBV7-2 TGTGCCAGCAGCTTAGGCCCCCGGGAAAAACTGTTTTTT CASSLGPREKLFF
NA NA TRBJ2-1 TRBV27 TGTGCCACGCTCTTCTACAATGAGCAGTTCTTC CATLFYNEQFF